One sample yielded the 26 T cell receptor beta chains listed below, sequenced in a study of technical replicates of blood from a handful of donors. Profiled with immunoSEQ multiplex PCR; TCRdb holds only in-frame clones, not every one. The sample gives about 100,000 clones, approximately 95% of which show up once; 0.34% is in the top ten. The specimen was T cells isolated from PBMCs. Every receptor here comes from a human donor in good health.

V is TRBV29-1 and J is TRBJ2-3, with a possible D match to TRBD2 (6 bases). This CDR3 spans 14 amino acids. V was clipped by 6 bases and J by 1 base, with 14 bases between them. The V gene's germline CDR1 is SQVTM and CDR2 ANQGSEA. CDR3 nucleotide sequence: TGCAGCGTGCGAACTAGGGAGGGCACAGATACGCAGTATTTT. Protein sequence: CSVRTREGTDTQYF.

About this clone itself: Other DNA sequences in the same sample also yield this CDR3. The DNA of the CDR3 is TGTGCCAGCAGCGTGGAGGGATCAAGTGGAAACACCATATATTTT. Amino acids: CASSVEGSSGNTIYF. The chain is built from TRBV9 and TRBJ1-3, with no clear D. The V gene lost 2 bases and the J gene lost 3 bases, with 12 bases spanning the gap. The CDR3 sequence is 15 residues long. Germline V gives CDR1 SGDLS, CDR2 YYNGEE.

The chain combines TRBV5-1 with TRBJ2-3; D is perhaps TRBD1 (6 bases). This CDR3 spans 16 amino acids. V dropped 3 bases and J dropped 2 bases, with 16 bases sitting between them. Germline V gene lookup returns CDR1 SGHRS and CDR2 YFSETQ. For the CDR3, the DNA is TGCGCCAGCAGCTCGGTAAACAGGGAGATCACAGATACGCAGTATTTT. It translates to CASSSVNREITDTQYF.

The V gene is TRBV6-5, the J gene TRBJ2-3, with D unclear. Germline V gene data show CDR1 as MNHEY and CDR2 as SVGAGI. The CDR3 has 11 amino acids. V was cut by 9 bases and J by 6 bases, with 10 bases left in between. CDR3 in amino acids: CASSFPDTQYF. The CDR3 DNA reads as TGTGCCAGTTCTTTTCCCGATACGCAGTATTTT.

The gene calls are TRBV5-4 and TRBJ2-3, with TRBD2 matching 8 bases. Germline-derived CDR1 and CDR2 are SGHNT and YYREEE (reference sequence). CDR3 length: 17 residues. Germline trimming cut 7 bases from V and 1 base from J; bases unmatched to any gene: 14. In DNA form, the CDR3 reads TGTGCCAGCCGACATAGAGCGGGAGAACATCGCACAGATACGCAGTATTTT. This sequence encodes CASRHRAGEHRTDTQYF.

The J gene is TRBJ1-5, the V gene TRBV2, with 7 bases that match TRBD1. Trimming cost V 6 bases and J 3 bases; bases outside gene matches: 8. In germline, CDR1 is SNHLY, CDR2 FYNNEI. The CDR3 totals 15 residues. The CDR3 spells CASRQGNSANQPQHF. In nucleotides, the CDR3 is TGTGCCAGCAGACAGGGGAATTCGGCCAATCAGCCCCAGCATTTT. The variable domain in full, with the rest retrieved from reference TRBV2 and TRBJ1-5, is EPEVTQTPSHQVTQMGQEVILRCVPISNHLYFYWYRQILGQKVEFLVSFYNNEISEKSEIFDDQFSVERPDGSNFTLKIRSTKLEDSAMYFCASRQGNSANQPQHFGDGTRLSIL.

The chain is built from TRBV6-1 and TRBJ1-2; no clear D gene. CDR1 is MNHNS and CDR2 is SASEGT in the germline V gene. CDR3 size: 13 residues. V lost 2 bases to trimming and J lost 6 bases, with 10 bases between them. CDR3 bases: TGTGCCAGCAGTGAATTCGGGGTGGATGGCTACACCTTC. It codes for CASSEFGVDGYTF.

Here the CDR3 reads CASSPQFTGSEQYF. The CDR3, as DNA: TGTGCCAGCAGCCCACAGTTCACAGGGAGCGAGCAGTACTTC. The chain recombines TRBV11-1 with TRBJ2-7, with D maybe TRBD1 (6 bases). V was trimmed by 5 bases and J by 6 bases, leaving 17 bases between them. The CDR3 runs 14 residues. The germline V gene encodes CDR1 SGHAT and CDR2 FQDESV (reference sequence).

This chain links TRBV6-6 with TRBJ2-7; D is uncertain. The V gene's germline CDR1 is MNHNY and CDR2 SVGAGI (reference sequence). The germline V and J ends were trimmed by 0 bases and 6 bases, with 6 bases remaining between them. This CDR3 is built from 12 residues. The CDR3 loop is CASSYSAPEQYF. CDR3 nucleotides: TGTGCCAGCAGTTACTCGGCTCCCGAGCAGTACTTC.

A single count supports this clone. This chain joins TRBV7-2 and TRBJ1-2, with 9 bases matching TRBD1. V lost 2 bases, J lost 7 bases, and 5 bases stayed unmatched. This CDR3 has 14 amino acids. Germline V CDR1 and CDR2: SGHTA, FQGNSA. In DNA form, the CDR3 reads TGTGCCAGCAGCTTACGCGGACAGGGGTCTGGCTACACCTTC. Protein product: CASSLRGQGSGYTF.

The chain carries TRBV19 and TRBJ2-2, with D tentatively TRBD2 (6 bases). Looked up from germline, CDR1 is LNHDA and CDR2 is SQIVND (reference sequence). The CDR3 is 14 residues long. Deletions cut 8 bases from V and 3 bases from J, with 13 bases between. CDR3 nucleotides: TGTGCCAGTGGAACTATAGCGGACACCGGGGAGCTGTTTTTT. It translates to CASGTIADTGELFF.

The V gene is TRBV5-1, the J gene TRBJ1-4, with D perhaps matching TRBD1 (5 bases). V gave up 0 bases and J gave up 1 base, with 10 bases separating them. The CDR3 covers 16 residues. Germline assignment: CDR1 SGHRS and CDR2 YFSETQ. The CDR3 sequence is CASSLGGAQTNEKLFF. The CDR3 nucleotides are TGCGCCAGCAGCTTGGGTGGGGCGCAAACTAATGAAAAACTGTTTTTT.

The rearrangement uses TRBV19 and TRBJ2-1, with 7 bases lining up with TRBD2. Germline CDR1 LNHDA, CDR2 SQIVND (reference sequence). J lost 9 bases, V lost 8 bases, and 1 base had no gene match. This CDR3 is built from 10 residues. The CDR3 DNA sequence: TGTGCCAGTCGGGGGGTTGAGCAGTTCTTC. Translating it yields CASRGVEQFF. The full variable domain, rest sourced from reference TRBV19 and TRBJ2-1, is DGGITQSPKYLFRKEGQNVTLSCEQNLNHDAMYWYRQDPGQGLRLIYYSQIVNDFQKGDIAEGYSVSREKKESFPLTVTSAQKNPTAFYLCASRGVEQFFGPGTRLTVL.

This chain joins TRBV7-9 and TRBJ2-2; TRBD2 matches at 12 bases. CDR3 length equals 16 residues. Germline loops: CDR1 SEHNR, CDR2 FQNEAQ (reference sequence). The V and J ends lost 6 bases and 4 bases, in that order; junction bases with no gene match: 6. In DNA form, the CDR3 reads TGTGCCAGCAGTTCTAGCGGGAGGGGGAGCACCGGGGAGCTGTTTTTT. Translated, it gives CASSSSGRGSTGELFF.

J is TRBJ2-6 and V is TRBV4-3, with D perhaps matching TRBD1 (5 bases). In germline, CDR1 is LGHNA, CDR2 YSLEER. This CDR3 has 15 amino acids. V shed 4 bases and J shed 0 bases, with 7 bases lying between them. CDR3 residues: CASSRDSSGANVLTF. Written as DNA, the CDR3 is TGCGCCAGCAGCCGAGACAGCTCTGGGGCCAACGTCCTGACTTTC.

This chain connects TRBV19 to TRBJ2-7; maybe TRBD1 (5 bases). The CDR3 has 12 residues. With 5 bases removed from V and 3 bases from J, the gap between germline ends came to 8 bases. Germline V CDR1 and CDR2: LNHDA, SQIVND (reference sequence). CDR3 nucleotides: TGTGCCAGTAGTCCGGACAACTACGAGCAGTACTTC. It is translated as CASSPDNYEQYF.

The rearrangement uses TRBV5-1 and TRBJ2-1, with a tentative D call TRBD1 (6 bases). Trimming took 4 bases from V and 8 from J, leaving 16 bases between them. Germline-derived CDR1 and CDR2 are SGHRS and YFSETQ. The length of the CDR3 is 14 residues. The CDR3 sequence: CASSLYRELYEQFF. Written as DNA, the CDR3 is TGCGCCAGCAGCCTTTACAGGGAGCTGTATGAGCAGTTCTTC.

CDR3 bases: TGTGCCAGTAGGCCCAACGCGGGACAGGGGGACGGCTACACCTTC. It encodes CASRPNAGQGDGYTF. The chain carries TRBV19 and TRBJ1-2; 11 nucleotides align to TRBD1. Trimming cost V 6 bases and J 8 bases; bases outside gene matches: 11. Per the germline V gene, CDR1 is LNHDA and CDR2 is SQIVND (reference sequence). The CDR3 totals 15 residues.

The CDR3 nucleotides read TGTGCCAGCAACCTCAGGGCGGCCTATGGCTACACCTTC. Its protein is CASNLRAAYGYTF. This chain uses TRBV28 with TRBJ1-2; a possible D gene is TRBD1 (5 bases). CDR1 MDHEN and CDR2 SYDVKM come from the germline V gene. This CDR3 contains 13 residues. Trimming took 7 bases from V and 4 from J, leaving 13 bases between them.

The chain links TRBV6-4 to TRBJ1-5; no firm D call. Per the germline V gene, CDR1 is MRHNA and CDR2 is SNTAGT. The CDR3 consists of 11 residues. The V end lost 6 bases, the J end lost 10 bases, and 10 bases lay between the germline ends. In DNA, the CDR3 is TGTGCCAGCAGCCCTGACAAACCCCAGCATTTT. Translating it yields CASSPDKPQHF.

The chain employs TRBV6-5 and TRBJ1-5; D possibly corresponds to TRBD1 (5 bases). Between the trimmed V and J ends, which lost 8 bases and 5 bases, there was a span of 16 bases. The CDR3 has 14 amino acids. Germline V CDR1 and CDR2: MNHEY, SVGAGI. CDR3 in amino acids: CASGIGQGYQPQHF. The CDR3 coding sequence is TGTGCCAGCGGTATAGGGCAGGGCTATCAGCCCCAGCATTTT.

V usage is TRBV30 and J usage is TRBJ2-7; possible D gene TRBD2, 6 bases. CDR3 length equals 16 residues. The germline V gene has CDR1 GTSNPN and CDR2 SVGIG (reference sequence). The ends were cut back, 1 base at V and 8 bases at J, with 24 bases in the middle. The CDR3: CAWSDPAPLGSDQQYF. The CDR3 coding sequence is TGTGCCTGGAGTGACCCCGCCCCACTCGGGAGTGATCAGCAGTACTTC.

The genes are TRBV5-6 and TRBJ2-7; D possibly corresponds to TRBD2 (6 bases). The V gene's germline CDR1 is SGHDT and CDR2 YYEEEE. V lost 3 bases and J lost 5, with 12 bases in between. CDR3 length: 13 amino acids. In nucleotides, the CDR3 is TGTGCCAGCAGCTCCTCTGGGGAGGACGAGCAGTACTTC. This gives the protein CASSSSGEDEQYF.

The CDR3 nucleotides read TGTGCCAGCAGACATAGCGGGAGGCTTCACAATGAGCAGTTCTTC. As protein: CASRHSGRLHNEQFF. V gene TRBV11-2 combines with J gene TRBJ2-1; 10 positions agree with TRBD2. The germline V gene has CDR1 SGHAT and CDR2 FQNNGV. The CDR3 consists of 15 residues. The V gene end was trimmed by 6 bases and the J gene end by 5 bases; junction bases not matched to a gene: 7.

DNA for the CDR3: TGTGCCAGCAGCTTTGTGACATCCTACGAGCAGTACTTC. It translates to CASSFVTSYEQYF. The gene calls are TRBV7-8 and TRBJ2-7; no clear D. From germline, CDR1 is SGHVS and CDR2 FQNEAQ. V lost 3 bases to trimming and J lost 1 base, with 7 bases between them. CDR3 length equals 13 residues.

Here the CDR3 reads CASSLLGDSNQPQHF. Here the CDR3 DNA reads TGTGCCAGCAGCTTGTTAGGGGATAGCAATCAGCCCCAGCATTTT. The J gene is TRBJ1-5, the V gene TRBV7-9; D perhaps matches TRBD1 (5 bases). The CDR3 runs to 15 residues. CDR1 and CDR2 (germline): SEHNR, FQNEAQ (reference sequence). The ends were cut back, 3 bases at V and 0 bases at J, with 9 bases in the middle.